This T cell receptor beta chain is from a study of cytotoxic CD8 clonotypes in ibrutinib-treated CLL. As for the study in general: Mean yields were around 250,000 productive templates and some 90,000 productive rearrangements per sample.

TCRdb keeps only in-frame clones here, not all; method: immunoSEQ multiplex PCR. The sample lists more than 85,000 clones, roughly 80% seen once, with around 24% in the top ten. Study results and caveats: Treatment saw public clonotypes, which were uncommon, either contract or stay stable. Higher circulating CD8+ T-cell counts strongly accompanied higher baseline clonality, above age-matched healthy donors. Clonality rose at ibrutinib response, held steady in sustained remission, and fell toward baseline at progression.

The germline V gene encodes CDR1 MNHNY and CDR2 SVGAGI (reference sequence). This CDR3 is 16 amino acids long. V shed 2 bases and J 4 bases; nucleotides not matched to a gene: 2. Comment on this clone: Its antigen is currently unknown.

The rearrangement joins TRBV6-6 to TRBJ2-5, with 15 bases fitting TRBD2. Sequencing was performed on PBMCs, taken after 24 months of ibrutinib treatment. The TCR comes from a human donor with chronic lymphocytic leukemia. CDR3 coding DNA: TGTGCCAGCAGTTACCCGGGACTAGCGGGAGGAGAGACCCAGTACTTC. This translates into CASSYPGLAGGETQYF.